This TCR beta chain was documented in a study of T cell repertoires in cytomegalovirus infection (dated by TCRdb to about 2019). Context from the whole study: The HLA type of each donor mattered for the analysis, because public TCR beta signatures pointed to carriage of CMV infection along with the matching HLA type.

Sequencing instrument: Illumina HiSeq 1500. TCRdb trimmed the raw reads at Q25, called clones with MiXCR and kept productive beta chains. Merged by CDR3 protein, the rows form single entries marked with the most common genes and DNA. Within this sample are around 120,000 distinct CDR3 sequences, with almost 9% of them counted one time only. The ten biggest clones cover over 9% of the sample. This clonotype was recorded many times. The specificity of this receptor is unknown. Per-base quality was not reported, and no clone a single base away is much larger than it. The CDR3 spans 13 residues, from the cysteine through the phenylalanine. Only the CDR3 DNA is retained, 39 bases long and in frame from the first base. Deletion took 8 bases off V and 2 bases off J, with a span of 11 bases between the germline ends. For CDR1 and CDR2, the germline V gene lists SGHTA and FQGNSA. Points the paper makes about the study in general: In both this cohort and an independent cohort of over 350 donors, the cumulative frequency of public TCR beta family members distinguished carriers of CMV infection plus the relevant HLA type. In the ex vivo response, HLA-C-restricted CMV-specific TCR beta clonotypes were dominant, and in two of eight donors the single most frequent clonotype came from this HLA-C-restricted group.

Recombination connected TRBV7-2 to TRBJ2-3, with TRBD1 as a weak D call on 6 bases. Sequenced material: PBMCs. This sequence originates from a human donor in good health (CMV status not recorded). Some clones in this sample may be carry-over from other donors' samples. The DNA is TGTGCCAGCTTGGACAGTGACACAGATACGCAGTATTTT. Its amino acids are CASLDSDTDTQYF.